This T cell receptor beta chain was observed in a study of blood T cell repertoires in COVID-19. Study as a whole: Nucleic acid was either cDNA or gDNA, and it came from T cells, B-cell-depleted T cells, or PBMCs.

Per the original data handling: Amplification of reference gene primers provided the estimated nucleated cell counts. Data came from immunoSEQ multiplex PCR; TCRdb stores just in-frame clones and leaves some out. Clone size and the V and J calls come from that table; the DNA yielded D and trimming. The sample lists 120,000 to 150,000 clones, approximately 80% occurring once. The CDR3 length is 14 residues. V lost 7 bases and J lost 6; bases outside the gene matches: 9. Germline V gene data show CDR1 as MNHEY and CDR2 as SVGAGI. Sequenced sample: peripheral blood. The clonotype was recovered from a human donor in a cohort sampled during active COVID-19. This rearrangement joins TRBV6-5 to TRBJ1-5, with 7 bases fitting TRBD1. CDR3 in DNA: TGTGCCAGCACTCCCGGGACAGCCCCTCAGCCCCAGCATTTT. Protein product: CASTPGTAPQPQHF.